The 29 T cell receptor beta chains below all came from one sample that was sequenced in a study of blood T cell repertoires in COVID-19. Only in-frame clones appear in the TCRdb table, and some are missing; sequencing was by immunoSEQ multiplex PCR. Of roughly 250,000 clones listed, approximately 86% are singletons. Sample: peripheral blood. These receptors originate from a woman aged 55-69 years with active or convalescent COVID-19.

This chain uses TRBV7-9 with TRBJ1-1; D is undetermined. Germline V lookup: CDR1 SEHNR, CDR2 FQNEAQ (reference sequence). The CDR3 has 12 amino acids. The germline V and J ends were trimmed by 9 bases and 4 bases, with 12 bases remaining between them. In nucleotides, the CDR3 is TGTGCCAGGGAGGAACAGACCACTGAAGCTTTCTTT. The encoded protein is CAREEQTTEAFF.

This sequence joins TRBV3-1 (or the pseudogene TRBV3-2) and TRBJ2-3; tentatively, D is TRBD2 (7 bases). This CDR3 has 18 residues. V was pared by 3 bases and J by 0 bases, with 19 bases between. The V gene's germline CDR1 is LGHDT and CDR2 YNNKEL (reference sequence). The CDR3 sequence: CASSQVGGGSASTDTQYF. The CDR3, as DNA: TGTGCCAGCAGCCAGGTAGGGGGGGGGTCGGCTAGCACAGATACGCAGTATTTT.

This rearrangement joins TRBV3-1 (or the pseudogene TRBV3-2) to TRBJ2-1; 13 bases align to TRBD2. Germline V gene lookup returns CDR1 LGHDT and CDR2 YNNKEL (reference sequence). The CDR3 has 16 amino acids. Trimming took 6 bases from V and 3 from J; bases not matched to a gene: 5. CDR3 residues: CASSRGLAGLYNEQFF. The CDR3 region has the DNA TGTGCCAGCAGTCGGGGACTAGCGGGGCTCTACAATGAGCAGTTCTTC.

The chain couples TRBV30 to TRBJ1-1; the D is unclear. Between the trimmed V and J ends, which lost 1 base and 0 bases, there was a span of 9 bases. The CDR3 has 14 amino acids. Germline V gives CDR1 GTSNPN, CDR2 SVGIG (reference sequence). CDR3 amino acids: CAWSEVTLNTEAFF. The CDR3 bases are TGTGCCTGGAGTGAGGTGACACTGAACACTGAAGCTTTCTTT.

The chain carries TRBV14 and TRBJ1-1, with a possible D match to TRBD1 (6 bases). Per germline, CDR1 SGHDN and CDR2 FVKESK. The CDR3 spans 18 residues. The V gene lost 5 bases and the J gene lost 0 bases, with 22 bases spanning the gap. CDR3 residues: CASSKLRPNRDLNTEAFF. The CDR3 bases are TGTGCCAGCAGCAAGCTGAGGCCAAACAGGGACCTGAACACTGAAGCTTTCTTT.

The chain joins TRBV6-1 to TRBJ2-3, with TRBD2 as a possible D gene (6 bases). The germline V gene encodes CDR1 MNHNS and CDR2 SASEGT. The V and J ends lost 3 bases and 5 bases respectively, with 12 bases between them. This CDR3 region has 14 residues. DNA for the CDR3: TGTGCCAGCAGTGAGCGGGAAAGGGGAGATACGCAGTATTTT. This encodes CASSERERGDTQYF.

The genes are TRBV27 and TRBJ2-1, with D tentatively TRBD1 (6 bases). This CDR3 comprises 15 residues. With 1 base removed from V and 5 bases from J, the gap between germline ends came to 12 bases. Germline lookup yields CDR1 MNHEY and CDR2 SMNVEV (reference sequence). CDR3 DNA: TGTGCCAGCAGTTTATGGGGGCAGCTCCACAATGAGCAGTTCTTC. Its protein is CASSLWGQLHNEQFF.

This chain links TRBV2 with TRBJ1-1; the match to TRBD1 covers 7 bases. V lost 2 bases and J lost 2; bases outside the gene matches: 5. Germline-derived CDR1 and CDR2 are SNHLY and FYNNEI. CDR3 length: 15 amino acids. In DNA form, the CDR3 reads TGTGCCAGCAGTGAAAGGGGGCAGCGTAACACTGAAGCTTTCTTT. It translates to CASSERGQRNTEAFF.

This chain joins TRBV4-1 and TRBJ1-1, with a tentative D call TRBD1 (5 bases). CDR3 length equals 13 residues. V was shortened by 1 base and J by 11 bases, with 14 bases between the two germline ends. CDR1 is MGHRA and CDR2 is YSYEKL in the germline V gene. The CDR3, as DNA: TGCGCCAGCAGCCAAGGCATCCAGGGCTCGGCTTTCTTT. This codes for CASSQGIQGSAFF.

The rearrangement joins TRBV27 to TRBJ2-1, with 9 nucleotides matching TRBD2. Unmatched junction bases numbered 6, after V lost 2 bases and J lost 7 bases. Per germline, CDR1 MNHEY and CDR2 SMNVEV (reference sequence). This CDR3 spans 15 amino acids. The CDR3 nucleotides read TGTGCCAGCAGTTTACTAGGCGGGGGGGCAAATGAGCAGTTCTTC. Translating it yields CASSLLGGGANEQFF.

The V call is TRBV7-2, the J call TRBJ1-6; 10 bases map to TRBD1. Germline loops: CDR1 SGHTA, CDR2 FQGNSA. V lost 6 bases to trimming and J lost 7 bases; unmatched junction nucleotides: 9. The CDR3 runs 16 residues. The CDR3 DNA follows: TGTGCCAGCAGTCCTACAGCGGGACAGGGGAATTCACCCCTCCACTTT. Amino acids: CASSPTAGQGNSPLHF.

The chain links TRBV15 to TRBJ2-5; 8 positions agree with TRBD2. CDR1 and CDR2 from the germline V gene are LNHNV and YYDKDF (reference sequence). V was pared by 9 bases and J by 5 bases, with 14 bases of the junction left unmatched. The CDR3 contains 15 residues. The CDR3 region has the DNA TGTGCCACTACCCGGGGGGGTGGGATCGAGGAGACCCAGTACTTC. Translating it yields CATTRGGGIEETQYF.

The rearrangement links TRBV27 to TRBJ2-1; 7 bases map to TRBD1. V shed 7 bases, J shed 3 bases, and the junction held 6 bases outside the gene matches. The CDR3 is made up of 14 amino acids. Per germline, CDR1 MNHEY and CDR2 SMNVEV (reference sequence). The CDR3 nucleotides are TGTGCCAGCACCCCGACAGGGTACTACAATGAGCAGTTCTTC. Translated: CASTPTGYYNEQFF.

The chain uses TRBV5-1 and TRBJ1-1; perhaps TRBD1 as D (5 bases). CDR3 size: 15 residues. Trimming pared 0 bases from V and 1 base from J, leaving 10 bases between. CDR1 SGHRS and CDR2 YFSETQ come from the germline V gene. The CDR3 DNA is TGCGCCAGCAGCTTGGATAGCCAGGGGAACACTGAAGCTTTCTTT. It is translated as CASSLDSQGNTEAFF.

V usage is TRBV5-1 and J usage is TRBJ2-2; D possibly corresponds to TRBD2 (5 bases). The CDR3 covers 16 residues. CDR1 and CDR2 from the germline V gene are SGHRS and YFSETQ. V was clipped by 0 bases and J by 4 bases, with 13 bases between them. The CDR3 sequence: CASSLGDGGGTGELFF. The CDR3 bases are TGCGCCAGCAGCTTGGGAGACGGAGGCGGCACCGGGGAGCTGTTTTTT.

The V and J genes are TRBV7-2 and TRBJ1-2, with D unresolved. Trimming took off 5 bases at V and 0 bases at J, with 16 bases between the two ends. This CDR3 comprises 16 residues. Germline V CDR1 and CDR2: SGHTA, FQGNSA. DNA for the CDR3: TGTGCCAGCAGCCCGGCGGGTGGGCGCGCTAACTATGGCTACACCTTC. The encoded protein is CASSPAGGRANYGYTF.

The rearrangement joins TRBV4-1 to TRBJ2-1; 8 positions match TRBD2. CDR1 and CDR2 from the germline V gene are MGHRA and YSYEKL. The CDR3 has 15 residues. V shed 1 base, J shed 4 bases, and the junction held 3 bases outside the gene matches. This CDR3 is CASSQAGTSYNEQFF. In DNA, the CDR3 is TGCGCCAGCAGCCAAGCCGGGACTAGTTACAATGAGCAGTTCTTC.

CDR3 region: CASMKGRRAFF. CDR3 nucleotide sequence: TGTGCCAGCATGAAGGGGCGGCGCGCTTTCTTT. The chain employs TRBV6-5 and TRBJ1-1, with TRBD1 as a possible D gene (5 bases). The CDR3 extends over 11 amino acids. V lost 7 bases, J lost 11 bases, and 14 bases lay in between. CDR1 is MNHEY, CDR2 SVGAGI, per germline.

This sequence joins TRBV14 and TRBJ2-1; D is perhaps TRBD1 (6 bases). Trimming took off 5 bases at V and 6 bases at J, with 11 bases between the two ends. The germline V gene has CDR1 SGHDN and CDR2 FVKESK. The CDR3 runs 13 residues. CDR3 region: CASSGTNINEQFF. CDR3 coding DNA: TGTGCCAGCAGCGGGACAAACATCAATGAGCAGTTCTTC.

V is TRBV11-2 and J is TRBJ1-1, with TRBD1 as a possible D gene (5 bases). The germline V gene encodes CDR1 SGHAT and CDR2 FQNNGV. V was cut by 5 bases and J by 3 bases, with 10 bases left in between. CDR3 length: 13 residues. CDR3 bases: TGTGCCAGCAGCGGGGGGGGTTACACTGAAGCTTTCTTT. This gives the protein CASSGGGYTEAFF.

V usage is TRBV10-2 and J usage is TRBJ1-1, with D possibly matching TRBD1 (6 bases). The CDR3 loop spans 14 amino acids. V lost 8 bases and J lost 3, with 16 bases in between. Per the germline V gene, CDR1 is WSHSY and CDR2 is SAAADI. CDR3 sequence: CASQFNRDHTEAFF. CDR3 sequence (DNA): TGCGCCAGCCAATTCAACAGGGATCACACTGAAGCTTTCTTT.

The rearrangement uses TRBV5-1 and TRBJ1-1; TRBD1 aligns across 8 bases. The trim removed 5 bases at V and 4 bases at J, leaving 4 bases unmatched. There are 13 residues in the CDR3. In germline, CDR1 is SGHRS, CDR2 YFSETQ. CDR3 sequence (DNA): TGCGCCAGCAGGGTTACAGGGGGCACTGAAGCTTTCTTT. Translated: CASRVTGGTEAFF.

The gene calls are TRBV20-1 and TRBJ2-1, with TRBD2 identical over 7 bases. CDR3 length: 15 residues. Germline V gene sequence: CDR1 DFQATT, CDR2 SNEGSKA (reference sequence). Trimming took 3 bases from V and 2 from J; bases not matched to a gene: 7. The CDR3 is CSASMSSGTYNEQFF. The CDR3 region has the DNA TGCAGTGCTAGTATGTCTAGCGGCACCTACAATGAGCAGTTCTTC.

The CDR3 DNA follows: TGTGCCAGCAGTTTATACATGGGACAGGTGATGGTTTGGGGCTACACCTTC. Residues: CASSLYMGQVMVWGYTF. The chain combines TRBV28 with TRBJ1-2; TRBD1 matches at 8 bases. CDR1 and CDR2 (germline): MDHEN, SYDVKM. This CDR3 comprises 17 residues. Trimming took 1 base from V and 8 from J; bases not matched to a gene: 15.

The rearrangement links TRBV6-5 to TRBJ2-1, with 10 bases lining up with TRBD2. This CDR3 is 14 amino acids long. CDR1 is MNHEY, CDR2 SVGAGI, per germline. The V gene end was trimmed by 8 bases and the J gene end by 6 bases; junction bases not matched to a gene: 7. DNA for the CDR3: TGTGCCAGCGAGGCGAGCGGGAGGGGCAATGAGCAGTTCTTC. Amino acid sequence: CASEASGRGNEQFF.

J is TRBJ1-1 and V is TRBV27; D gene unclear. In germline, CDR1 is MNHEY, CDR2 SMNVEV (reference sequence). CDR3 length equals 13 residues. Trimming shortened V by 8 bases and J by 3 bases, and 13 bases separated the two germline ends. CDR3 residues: CASWRSGDTEAFF. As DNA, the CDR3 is TGTGCCAGCTGGCGATCGGGAGACACTGAAGCTTTCTTT.

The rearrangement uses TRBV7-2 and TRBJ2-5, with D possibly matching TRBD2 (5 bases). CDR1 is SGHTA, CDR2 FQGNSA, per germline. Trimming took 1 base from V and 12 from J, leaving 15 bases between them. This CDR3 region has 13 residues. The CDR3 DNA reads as TGTGCCAGCAGCTTAGGGAGTGCGAGGGAGAAGTACTTC. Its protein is CASSLGSAREKYF.

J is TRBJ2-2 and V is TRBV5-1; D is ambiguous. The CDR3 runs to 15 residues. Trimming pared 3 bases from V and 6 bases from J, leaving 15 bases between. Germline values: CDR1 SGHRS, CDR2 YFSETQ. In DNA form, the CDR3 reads TGCGCCAGCAGCTGGAGCCCCTTTTCGGCCGGGGAGCTGTTTTTT. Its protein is CASSWSPFSAGELFF.

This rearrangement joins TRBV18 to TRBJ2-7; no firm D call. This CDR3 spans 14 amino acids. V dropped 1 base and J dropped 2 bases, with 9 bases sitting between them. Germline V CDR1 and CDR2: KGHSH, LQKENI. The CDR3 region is CASSPRQNTYEQYF. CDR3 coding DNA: TGTGCCAGCTCACCACGACAAAATACCTACGAGCAGTACTTC. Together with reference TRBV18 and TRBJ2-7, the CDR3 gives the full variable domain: NAGVMQNPRHLVRRRGQEARLRCSPMKGHSHVYWYRQLPEEGLKFMVYLQKENIIDESGMPKERFSAEFPKEGPSILRIQQVVRGDSAAYFCASSPRQNTYEQYFGPGTRLTVT.